The sample holds many counts of the clone carrying this T cell receptor beta chain. Its target is not known. The entry originates in a study of T cell repertoires in cytomegalovirus infection. As for the study in general: Public TCR beta signatures marked donors with CMV infection and the matching HLA. Study-level points and caveats: Dominant in the ex vivo response were TCR beta clonotypes restricted by HLA-C and specific for CMV. Public TCR beta family frequency separated CMV-and-HLA carriers, including in an independent cohort.

In germline, CDR1 is SGHTA, CDR2 FQGNSA. Trimming took off 0 bases at V and 1 base at J, with 5 bases between the two ends. The length of the CDR3 is 14 residues. TCRdb recomputed calls from the reads with MiXCR, one row per CDR3 protein. Of roughly 230,000 distinct CDR3 sequences in the sample, 22% were seen once. The chain combines TRBV7-2 with TRBJ2-3; D call uncertain. The source of this sequence is a human donor in good health (CMV status not recorded). Some clones in this sample may be carry-over from other donors' samples. Sequencing was performed on CD8+ T cells from PBMCs. CDR3 sequence: CASSLAWGTDTQYF. DNA for the CDR3: TGTGCCAGCAGCTTAGCGTGGGGCACAGATACGCAGTATTTT.